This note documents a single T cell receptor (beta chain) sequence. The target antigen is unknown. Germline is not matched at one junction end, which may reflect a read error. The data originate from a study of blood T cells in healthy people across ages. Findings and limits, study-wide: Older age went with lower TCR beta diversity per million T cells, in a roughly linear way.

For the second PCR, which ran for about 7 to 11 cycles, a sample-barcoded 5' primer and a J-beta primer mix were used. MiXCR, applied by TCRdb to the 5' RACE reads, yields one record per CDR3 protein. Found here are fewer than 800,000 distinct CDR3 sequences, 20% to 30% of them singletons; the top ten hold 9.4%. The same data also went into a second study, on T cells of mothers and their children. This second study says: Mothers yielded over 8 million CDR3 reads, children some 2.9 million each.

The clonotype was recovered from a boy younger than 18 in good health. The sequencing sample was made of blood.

The CDR3 is CSAREGSESVETRYF. The CDR3 DNA reads as TGCAGTGCTAGAGAGGGTAGCGAGAGCGTAGAGACCCGGTACTTC. The chain is built from TRBV20-1 and TRBJ2-5; D is possibly TRBD2 (5 bases). Germline lookup yields CDR1 DFQATT and CDR2 SNEGSKA (reference sequence). The CDR3 loop spans 15 amino acids.